The clone carrying this T cell receptor (beta chain) was seen once. Antigen: not known. Vbeta (60) and Jbeta (13) primers were used in the PCR. The table came from immunoSEQ multiplex PCR; TCRdb's copy has only in-frame clones and leaves some out. The top ten clones hold 0.71% of a sample with 200,000 to 250,000 clones, approximately 80% of them seen once. The entry originates in a study of cytomegalovirus exposure and HLA in healthy donors. The length of the CDR3 is 15 residues. From germline, CDR1 is SEHNR and CDR2 FQNEAQ (reference sequence). Trimming pared 5 bases from V and 5 bases from J, leaving 16 bases between. Findings of the study overall: Later analysis suggested links between common viral pathogens and several top significant clusters. Accurate HLA-A and HLA-B prediction from TCR beta sequences was reported for most subjects. Judged likely to be a sequencing artifact was a cluster of highly shared sequence variants. Other equally common chains were less clonally expanded than HLA-associated TCR beta chains, a later analysis showed.

The clonotype comes from a boy aged 2 to 10 in good health and CMV-seronegative. Sequences were obtained from PBMCs. The chain uses TRBV7-9 and TRBJ2-1, with D possibly matching TRBD2 (6 bases). CDR3 bases: TGTGCCAGCAGCCGGGCGGGATGGGTAAACAATGAGCAGTTCTTC. This codes for CASSRAGWVNNEQFF.